One T cell receptor beta chain is described in this entry. The record originates from a study of blood T cells in healthy people across ages. With a J-beta primer mix and a sample-barcoded 5' primer, a second PCR ran roughly 6 to 11 cycles. Unique molecular identifiers of 12 random nucleotides labeled each cDNA. TCRdb independently ran MiXCR on the 5' RACE reads; one entry per CDR3 protein. The table lists around 940,000 distinct CDR3 sequences, approximately 50% of them singletons. The CDR3 totals 14 residues. Germline CDR1 reads ENHRY; CDR2 reads SYGVKD. The V and J genes are TRBV10-3 and TRBJ2-7; the match to TRBD2 covers 7 bases. The assigned J gene may be wrong: the sequence end matches TRBJ2-5 better. Specimen: blood. This TCR was sampled from an older woman in good health. The CDR3 sequence is CATGPSGVGETQYF. The CDR3 coding sequence is TGTGCCACGGGGCCTAGCGGAGTAGGGGAGACCCAGTACTTC.